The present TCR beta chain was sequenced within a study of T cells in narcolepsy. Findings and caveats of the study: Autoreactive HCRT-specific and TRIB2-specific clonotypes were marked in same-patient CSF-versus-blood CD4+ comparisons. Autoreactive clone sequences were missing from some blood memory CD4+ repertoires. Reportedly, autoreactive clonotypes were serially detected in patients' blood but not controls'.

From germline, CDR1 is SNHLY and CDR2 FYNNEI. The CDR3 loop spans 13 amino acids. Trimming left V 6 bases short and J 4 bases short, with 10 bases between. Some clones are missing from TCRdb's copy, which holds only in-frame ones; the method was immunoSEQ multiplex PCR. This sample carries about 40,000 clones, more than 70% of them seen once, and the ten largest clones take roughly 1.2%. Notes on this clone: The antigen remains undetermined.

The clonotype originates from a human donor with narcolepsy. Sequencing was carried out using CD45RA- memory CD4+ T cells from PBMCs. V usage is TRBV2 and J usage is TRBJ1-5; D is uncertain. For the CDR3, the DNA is TGTGCCAGCAGATCGGACTTTAATCAGCCCCAGCATTTT. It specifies CASRSDFNQPQHF.